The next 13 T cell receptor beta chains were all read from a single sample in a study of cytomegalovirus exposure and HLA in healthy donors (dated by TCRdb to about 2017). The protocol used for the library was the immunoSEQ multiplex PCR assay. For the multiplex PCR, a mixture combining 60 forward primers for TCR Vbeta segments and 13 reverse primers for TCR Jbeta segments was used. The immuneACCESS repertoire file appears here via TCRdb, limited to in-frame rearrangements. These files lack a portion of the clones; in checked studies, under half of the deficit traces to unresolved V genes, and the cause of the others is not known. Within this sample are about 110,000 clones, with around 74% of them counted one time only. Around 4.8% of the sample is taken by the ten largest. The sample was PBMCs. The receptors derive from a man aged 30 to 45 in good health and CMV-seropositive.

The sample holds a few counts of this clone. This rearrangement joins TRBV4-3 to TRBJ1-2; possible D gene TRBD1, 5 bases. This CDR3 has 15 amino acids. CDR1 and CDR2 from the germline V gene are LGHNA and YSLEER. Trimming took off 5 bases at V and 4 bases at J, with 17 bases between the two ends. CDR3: CASSARDGSIYGYTF. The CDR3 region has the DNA TGCGCCAGCAGCGCCCGGGACGGGAGTATCTATGGCTACACCTTC.

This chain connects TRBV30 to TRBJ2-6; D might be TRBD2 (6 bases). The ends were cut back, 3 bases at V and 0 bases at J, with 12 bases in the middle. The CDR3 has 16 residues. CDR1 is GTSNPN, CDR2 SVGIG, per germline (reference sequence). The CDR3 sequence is CAWRGGAFSGANVLTF. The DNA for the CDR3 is TGTGCCTGGAGGGGCGGGGCCTTCTCTGGGGCCAACGTCCTGACTTTC.

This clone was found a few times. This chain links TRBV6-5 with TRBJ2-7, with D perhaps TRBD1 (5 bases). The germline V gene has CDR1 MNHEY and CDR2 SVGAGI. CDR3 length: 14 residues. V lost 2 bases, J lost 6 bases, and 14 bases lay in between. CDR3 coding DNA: TGTGCCAGCAGTTACCCGGCAGGGTGGGGCGAGCAGTACTTC. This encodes CASSYPAGWGEQYF.

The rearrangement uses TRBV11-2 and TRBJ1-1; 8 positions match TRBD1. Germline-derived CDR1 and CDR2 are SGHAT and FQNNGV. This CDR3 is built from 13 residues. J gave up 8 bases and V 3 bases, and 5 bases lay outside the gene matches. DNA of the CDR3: TGTGCCAGCAGCTTCGACAGGGGTGAAGAAGCTTTCTTT. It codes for CASSFDRGEEAFF.

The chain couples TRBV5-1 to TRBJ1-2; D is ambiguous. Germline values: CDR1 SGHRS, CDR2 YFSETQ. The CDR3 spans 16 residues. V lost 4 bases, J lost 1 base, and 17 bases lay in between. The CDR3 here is CASSQSPRENNYGYTF. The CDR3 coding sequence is TGCGCCAGCAGCCAATCTCCCCGCGAAAATAACTATGGCTACACCTTC.

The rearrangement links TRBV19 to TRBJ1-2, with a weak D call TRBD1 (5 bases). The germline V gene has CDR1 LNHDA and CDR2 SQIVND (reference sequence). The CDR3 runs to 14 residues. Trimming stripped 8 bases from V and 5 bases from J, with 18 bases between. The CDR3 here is CASRAPGSDYGYTF. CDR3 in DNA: TGTGCCAGTCGTGCCCCAGGGTCGGATTATGGCTACACCTTC. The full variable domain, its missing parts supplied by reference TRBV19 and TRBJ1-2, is DGGITQSPKYLFRKEGQNVTLSCEQNLNHDAMYWYRQDPGQGLRLIYYSQIVNDFQKGDIAEGYSVSREKKESFPLTVTSAQKNPTAFYLCASRAPGSDYGYTFGSGTRLTVV.

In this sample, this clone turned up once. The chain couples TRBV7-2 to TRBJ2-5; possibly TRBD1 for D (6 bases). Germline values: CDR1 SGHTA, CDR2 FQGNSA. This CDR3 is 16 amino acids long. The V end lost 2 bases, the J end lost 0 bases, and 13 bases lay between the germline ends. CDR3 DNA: TGTGCCAGCAGCTTACCCCCGAGGGGGTACCAAGAGACCCAGTACTTC. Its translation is CASSLPPRGYQETQYF. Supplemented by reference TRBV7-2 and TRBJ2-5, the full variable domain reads GAGVSQSPSNKVTEKGKDVELRCDPISGHTALYWYRQSLGQGLEFLIYFQGNSAPDKSGLPSDRFSAERTGGSVSTLTIQRTQQEDSAVYLCASSLPPRGYQETQYFGPGTRLLVL.

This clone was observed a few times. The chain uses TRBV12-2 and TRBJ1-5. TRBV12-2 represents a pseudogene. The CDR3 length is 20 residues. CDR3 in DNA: TGTGCAAGTCGCTTAGTTTCGGGGGGCATCCCGAGATATAGCAATCAGCCCCAGCATTTT. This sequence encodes CASRLVSGGIPRYSNQPQHF.

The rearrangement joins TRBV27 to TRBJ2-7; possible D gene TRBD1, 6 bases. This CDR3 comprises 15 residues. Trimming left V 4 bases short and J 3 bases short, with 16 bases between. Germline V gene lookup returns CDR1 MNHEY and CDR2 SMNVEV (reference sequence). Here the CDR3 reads CASSSPNTGIYEQYF. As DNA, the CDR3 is TGTGCCAGCAGTTCGCCAAATACAGGGATCTACGAGCAGTACTTC.

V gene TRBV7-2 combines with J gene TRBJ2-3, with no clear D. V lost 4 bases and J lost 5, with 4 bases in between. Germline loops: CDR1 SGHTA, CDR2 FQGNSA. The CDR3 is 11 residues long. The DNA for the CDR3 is TGTGCCAGCAGCTCAAAAGATACGCAGTATTTT. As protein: CASSSKDTQYF. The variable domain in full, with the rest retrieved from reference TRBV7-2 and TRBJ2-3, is GAGVSQSPSNKVTEKGKDVELRCDPISGHTALYWYRQSLGQGLEFLIYFQGNSAPDKSGLPSDRFSAERTGGSVSTLTIQRTQQEDSAVYLCASSSKDTQYFGPGTRLTVL.

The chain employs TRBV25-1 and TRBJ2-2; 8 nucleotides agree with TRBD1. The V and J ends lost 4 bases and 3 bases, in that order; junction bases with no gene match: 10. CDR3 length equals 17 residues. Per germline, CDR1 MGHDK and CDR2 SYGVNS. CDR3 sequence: CASSGAQGGPYTGELFF. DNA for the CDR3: TGTGCCAGCAGTGGAGCACAGGGGGGTCCCTACACCGGGGAGCTGTTTTTT. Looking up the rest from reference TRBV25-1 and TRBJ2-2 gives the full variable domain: EADIYQTPRYLVIGTGKKITLECSQTMGHDKMYWYQQDPGMELHLIHYSYGVNSTEKGDLSSESTVSRIRTEHFPLTLESARPSHTSQYLCASSGAQGGPYTGELFFGEGSRLTVL.

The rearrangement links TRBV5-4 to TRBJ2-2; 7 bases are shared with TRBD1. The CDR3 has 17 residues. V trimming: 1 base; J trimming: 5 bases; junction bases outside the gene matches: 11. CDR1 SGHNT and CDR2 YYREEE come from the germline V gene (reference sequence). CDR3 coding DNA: TGTGCCAGCAGCTTGCAGAGGAACAGGGGCGGAACCGGGGAGCTGTTTTTT. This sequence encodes CASSLQRNRGGTGELFF.

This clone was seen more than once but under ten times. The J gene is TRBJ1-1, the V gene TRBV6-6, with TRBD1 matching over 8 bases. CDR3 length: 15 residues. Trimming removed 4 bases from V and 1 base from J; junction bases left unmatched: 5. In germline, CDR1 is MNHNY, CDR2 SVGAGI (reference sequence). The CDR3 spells CASSSPDRANTEAFF. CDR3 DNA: TGTGCCAGCAGTTCCCCGGACAGGGCGAACACTGAAGCTTTCTTT.